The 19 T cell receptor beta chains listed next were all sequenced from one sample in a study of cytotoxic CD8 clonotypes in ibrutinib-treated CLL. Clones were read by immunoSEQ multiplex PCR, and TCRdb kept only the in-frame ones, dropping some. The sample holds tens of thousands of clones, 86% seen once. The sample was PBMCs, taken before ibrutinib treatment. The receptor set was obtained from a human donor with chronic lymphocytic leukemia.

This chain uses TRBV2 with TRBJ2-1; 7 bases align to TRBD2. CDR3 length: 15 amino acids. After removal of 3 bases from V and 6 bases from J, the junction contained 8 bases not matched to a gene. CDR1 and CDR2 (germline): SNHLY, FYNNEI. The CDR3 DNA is TGTGCCAGCAGTGACCCCAGCGGGGTTACCAATGAGCAGTTCTTC. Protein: CASSDPSGVTNEQFF.

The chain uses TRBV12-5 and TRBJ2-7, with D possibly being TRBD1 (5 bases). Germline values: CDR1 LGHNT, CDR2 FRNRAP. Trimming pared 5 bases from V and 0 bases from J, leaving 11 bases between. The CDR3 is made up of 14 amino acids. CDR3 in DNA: TGTGCTAGTGGTCTCTGGACAAACTCCTACGAGCAGTACTTC. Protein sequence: CASGLWTNSYEQYF. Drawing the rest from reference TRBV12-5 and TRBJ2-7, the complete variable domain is DARVTQTPRHKVTEMGQEVTMRCQPILGHNTVFWYRQTMMQGLELLAYFRNRAPLDDSGMPKDRFSAEMPDATLATLKIQPSEPRDSAVYFCASGLWTNSYEQYFGPGTRLTVT.

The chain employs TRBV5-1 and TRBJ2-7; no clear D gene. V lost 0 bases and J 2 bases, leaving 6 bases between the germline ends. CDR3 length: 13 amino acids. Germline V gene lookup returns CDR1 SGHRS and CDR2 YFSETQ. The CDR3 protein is CASSLGEAYEQYF. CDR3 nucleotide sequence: TGCGCCAGCAGCTTGGGGGAAGCCTACGAGCAGTACTTC.

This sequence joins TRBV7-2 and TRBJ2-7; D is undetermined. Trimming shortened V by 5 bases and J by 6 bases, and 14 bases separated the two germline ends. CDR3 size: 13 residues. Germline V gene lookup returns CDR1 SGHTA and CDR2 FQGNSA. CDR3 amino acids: CASSLAPLGEQYF. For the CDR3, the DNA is TGTGCCAGCAGCCTCGCACCCCTGGGCGAGCAGTACTTC.

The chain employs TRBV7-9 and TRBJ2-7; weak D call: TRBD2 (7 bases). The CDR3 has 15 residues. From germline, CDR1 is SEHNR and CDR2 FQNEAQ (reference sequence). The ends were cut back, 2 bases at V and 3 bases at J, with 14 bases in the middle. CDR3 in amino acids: CASSLTIGGHYEQYF. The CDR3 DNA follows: TGTGCCAGCAGCTTAACCATCGGGGGGCACTACGAGCAGTACTTC. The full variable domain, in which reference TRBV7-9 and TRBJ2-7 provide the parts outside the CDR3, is DTGVSQNPRHKITKRGQNVTFRCDPISEHNRLYWYRQTLGQGPEFLTYFQNEAQLEKSRLLSDRFSAERPKGSFSTLEIQRTEQGDSAMYLCASSLTIGGHYEQYFGPGTRLTVT.

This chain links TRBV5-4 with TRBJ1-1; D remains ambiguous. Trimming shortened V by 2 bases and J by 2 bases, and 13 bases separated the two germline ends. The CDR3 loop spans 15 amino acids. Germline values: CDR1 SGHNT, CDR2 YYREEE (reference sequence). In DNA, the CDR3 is TGTGCCAGCAGCTTCGGGAGGATTGCTAACACTGAAGCTTTCTTT. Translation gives CASSFGRIANTEAFF. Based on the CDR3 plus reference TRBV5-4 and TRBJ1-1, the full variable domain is ETGVTQSPTHLIKTRGQQVTLRCSSQSGHNTVSWYQQALGQGPQFIFQYYREEENGRGNFPPRFSGLQFPNYSSELNVNALELDDSALYLCASSFGRIANTEAFFGQGTRLTVV.

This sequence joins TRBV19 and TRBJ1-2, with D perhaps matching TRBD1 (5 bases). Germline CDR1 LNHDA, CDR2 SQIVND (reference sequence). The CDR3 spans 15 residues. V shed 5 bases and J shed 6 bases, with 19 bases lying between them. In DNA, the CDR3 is TGTGCCAGTAGTCCCCATCAGAGACAGACTCATGGCTACACCTTC. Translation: CASSPHQRQTHGYTF.

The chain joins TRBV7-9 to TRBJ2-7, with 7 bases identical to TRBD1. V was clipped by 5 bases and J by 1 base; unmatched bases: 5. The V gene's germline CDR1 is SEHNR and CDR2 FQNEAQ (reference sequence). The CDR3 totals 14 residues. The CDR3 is CASSINRGSYEQYF. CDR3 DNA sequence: TGTGCCAGCAGCATTAACAGGGGTTCCTACGAGCAGTACTTC.

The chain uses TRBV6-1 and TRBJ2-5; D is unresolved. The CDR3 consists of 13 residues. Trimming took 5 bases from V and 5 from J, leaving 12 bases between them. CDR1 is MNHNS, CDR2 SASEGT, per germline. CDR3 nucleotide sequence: TGTGCCAGCAGTTGGGCTAGTCACGAGACCCAGTACTTC. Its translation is CASSWASHETQYF.

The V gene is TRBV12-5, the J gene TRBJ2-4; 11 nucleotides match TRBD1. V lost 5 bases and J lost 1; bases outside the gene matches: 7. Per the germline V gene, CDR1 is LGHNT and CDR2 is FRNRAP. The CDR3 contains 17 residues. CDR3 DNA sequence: TGTGCTAGTGGTACAACTGGACAGGGGGCGGCCAAAAACATTCAGTACTTC. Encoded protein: CASGTTGQGAAKNIQYF.

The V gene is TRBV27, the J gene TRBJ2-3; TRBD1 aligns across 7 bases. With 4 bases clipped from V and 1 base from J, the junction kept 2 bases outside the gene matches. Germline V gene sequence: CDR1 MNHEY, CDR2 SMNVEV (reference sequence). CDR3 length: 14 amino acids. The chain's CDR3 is CASSSDRRTDTQYF. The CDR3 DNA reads TGTGCCAGCAGTTCGGACAGGCGCACAGATACGCAGTATTTT.

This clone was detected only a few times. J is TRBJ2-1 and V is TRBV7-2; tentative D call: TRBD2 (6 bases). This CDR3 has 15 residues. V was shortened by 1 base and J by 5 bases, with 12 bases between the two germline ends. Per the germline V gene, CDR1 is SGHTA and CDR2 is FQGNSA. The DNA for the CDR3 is TGTGCCAGCAGCTTAGTGGGAGGCGGAAACAATGAGCAGTTCTTC. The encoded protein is CASSLVGGGNNEQFF.

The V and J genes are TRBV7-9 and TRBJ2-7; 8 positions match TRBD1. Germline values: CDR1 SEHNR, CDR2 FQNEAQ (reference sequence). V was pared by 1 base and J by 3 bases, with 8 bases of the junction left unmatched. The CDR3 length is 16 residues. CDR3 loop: CASSLGQGARFYEQYF. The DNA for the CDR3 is TGTGCCAGCAGCTTAGGGCAGGGGGCACGATTCTACGAGCAGTACTTC.

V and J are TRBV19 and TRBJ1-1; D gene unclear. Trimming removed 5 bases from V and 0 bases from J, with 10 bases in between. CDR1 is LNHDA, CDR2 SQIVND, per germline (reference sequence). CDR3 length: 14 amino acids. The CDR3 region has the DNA TGTGCCAGTAGTTTTACACACATGAACACTGAAGCTTTCTTT. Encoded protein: CASSFTHMNTEAFF.

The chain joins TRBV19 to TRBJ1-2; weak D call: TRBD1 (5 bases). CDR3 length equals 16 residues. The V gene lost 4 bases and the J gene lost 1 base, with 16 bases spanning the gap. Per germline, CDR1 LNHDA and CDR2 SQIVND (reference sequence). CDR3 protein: CASSTGSGNYNYGYTF. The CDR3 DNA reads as TGTGCCAGTAGTACAGGGTCGGGGAATTATAACTATGGCTACACCTTC.

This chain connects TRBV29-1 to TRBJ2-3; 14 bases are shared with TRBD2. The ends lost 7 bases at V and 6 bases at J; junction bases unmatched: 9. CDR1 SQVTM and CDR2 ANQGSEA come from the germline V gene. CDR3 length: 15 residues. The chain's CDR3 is CSAEGLAGVLDTQYF. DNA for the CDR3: TGCAGCGCCGAGGGACTAGCGGGAGTTTTGGATACGCAGTATTTT.

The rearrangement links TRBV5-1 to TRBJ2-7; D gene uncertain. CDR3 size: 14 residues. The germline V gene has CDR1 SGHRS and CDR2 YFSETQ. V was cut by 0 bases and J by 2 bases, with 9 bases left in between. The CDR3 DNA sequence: TGCGCCAGCAGCTTGGACAGAAGAACCTACGAGCAGTACTTC. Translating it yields CASSLDRRTYEQYF.

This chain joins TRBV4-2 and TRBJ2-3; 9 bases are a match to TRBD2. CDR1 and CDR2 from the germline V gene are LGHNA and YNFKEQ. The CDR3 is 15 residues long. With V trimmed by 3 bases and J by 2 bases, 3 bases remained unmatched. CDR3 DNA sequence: TGTGCCAGCAGCCAGACTAGCGGAACCACAGATACGCAGTATTTT. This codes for CASSQTSGTTDTQYF.

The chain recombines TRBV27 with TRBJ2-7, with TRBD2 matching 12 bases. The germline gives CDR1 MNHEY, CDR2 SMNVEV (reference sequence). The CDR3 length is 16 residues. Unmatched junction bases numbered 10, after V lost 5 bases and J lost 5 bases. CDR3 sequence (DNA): TGTGCCAGCAGTCCCAGAAGACTAGCGGGAGCCCACGAGCAGTACTTC. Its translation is CASSPRRLAGAHEQYF.